This entry concerns a single T cell receptor beta chain. No antigen is known for it. The entry originates in a study of immune cell composition in non-small cell lung cancer. The study, taken as a whole, reports: Adenocarcinomas with higher top tumour-associated clone frequency had more reactive TILs. Tumour-reactive clones were not shown to match dominant in vivo tumour clones. Tumour-associated clones >0.5% occurred in approximately 32% of adenocarcinomas, approximately 74% of squamous. Lung adenocarcinomas had lower top 10 clone scores and clonality than squamous tumours.

The CDR3 spans 19 residues. Germline lookup yields CDR1 SGDLS and CDR2 YYNGEE. The junction had 20 bases not matched to a gene; V was cut back by 4 bases and J by 5 bases. Generated by immunoSEQ multiplex PCR, the TCRdb table keeps only in-frame clones and is missing some. This table holds nearly 7,000 clones, 70% found once. The specimen was lung tumor tissue. The chain recombines TRBV9 with TRBJ2-3; 9 bases agree with TRBD1. The clonotype comes from a human donor with non-small cell lung cancer. DNA for the CDR3: TGTGCCAGCAGCCCCAAAGGTTTGGGGACAGGGCTTTTCATAGATACGCAGTATTTT. The encoded protein is CASSPKGLGTGLFIDTQYF. The whole variable domain, remainder taken from reference TRBV9 and TRBJ2-3, is DSGVTQTPKHLITATGQRVTLRCSPRSGDLSVYWYQQSLDQGLQFLIQYYNGEERAKGNILERFSAQQFPDLHSELNLSSLELGDSALYFCASSPKGLGTGLFIDTQYFGPGTRLTVL.